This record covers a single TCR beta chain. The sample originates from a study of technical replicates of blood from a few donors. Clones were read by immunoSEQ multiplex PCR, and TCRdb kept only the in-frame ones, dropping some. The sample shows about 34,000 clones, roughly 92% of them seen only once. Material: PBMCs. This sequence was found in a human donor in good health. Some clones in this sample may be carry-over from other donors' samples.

The CDR3 loop is CASSAVSEQFF. As DNA, the CDR3 is TGTGCCAGCAGCGCGGTGAGTGAGCAGTTCTTC. The chain has TRBV13 and TRBJ2-1; D gene uncertain. The CDR3 length is 11 residues. V shed 5 bases and J shed 9 bases, with 8 bases lying between them. From germline, CDR1 is PRHDT and CDR2 FYEKMQ (reference sequence).